Sequencing of this T cell receptor beta chain was carried out in a study of T cells expressing NK-cell markers. Across the study: It was sorted CD3+CD56+NKG2C+, CD3+CD56+NKG2C- and CD3+CD56-NKG2C+ T cells that supplied the TCR beta repertoires. Findings of the study overall: The study did not resolve the HCMV specificity of expanded NKG2C+ T cell clones. In over 5 donors, dominant CD3+CD56+NKG2C+ clonotypes ranked among the top 10 CD8+ clonotypes.

TCRdb reprocessed the 5' RACE reads, keeping one entry per CDR3 protein, no DNA. This repertoire includes a few hundred thousand distinct CDR3 sequences. The CDR3 consists of 13 residues. Germline V gene sequence: CDR1 LGHDT, CDR2 YNNKEL (reference sequence). Concerning this clonotype: What it binds is unknown.

The material sequenced was blood T cells: a sorted CD56 or NKG2C T cell subset, CD4+ or CD8+ T cells, or bulk PBMC T cells (not recorded which). The gene calls are TRBV3-1 and TRBJ1-2; TCRdb's D call of TRBD1 is untestable without DNA. This sequence originates from a woman aged 45 to 65 in good health. The CDR3 reads CASSHAGASGYTF.